This TCR beta chain was retrieved from a study of control samples from healthy donors and cancer patients. TCRdb keeps only in-frame clones here, not all; method: immunoSEQ multiplex PCR. Here the sample spans around 150,000 clones, 70% to 90% being singletons. This receptor was identified in a man aged 30 to 39 in good health. The sequenced material came from blood.

CDR3 sequence (DNA): TGTGCCAGCAGCCAAGAACGGTGGGGCACTGAAGCTTTCTTT. Amino acid sequence: CASSQERWGTEAFF. The chain combines TRBV3-1 (or the pseudogene TRBV3-2) with TRBJ1-1; D is unclear. The V end lost 0 bases, the J end lost 4 bases, and 9 bases lay between the germline ends. This CDR3 region has 14 residues. Germline CDR1 is LGHDT and CDR2 is YNNKEL (reference sequence).